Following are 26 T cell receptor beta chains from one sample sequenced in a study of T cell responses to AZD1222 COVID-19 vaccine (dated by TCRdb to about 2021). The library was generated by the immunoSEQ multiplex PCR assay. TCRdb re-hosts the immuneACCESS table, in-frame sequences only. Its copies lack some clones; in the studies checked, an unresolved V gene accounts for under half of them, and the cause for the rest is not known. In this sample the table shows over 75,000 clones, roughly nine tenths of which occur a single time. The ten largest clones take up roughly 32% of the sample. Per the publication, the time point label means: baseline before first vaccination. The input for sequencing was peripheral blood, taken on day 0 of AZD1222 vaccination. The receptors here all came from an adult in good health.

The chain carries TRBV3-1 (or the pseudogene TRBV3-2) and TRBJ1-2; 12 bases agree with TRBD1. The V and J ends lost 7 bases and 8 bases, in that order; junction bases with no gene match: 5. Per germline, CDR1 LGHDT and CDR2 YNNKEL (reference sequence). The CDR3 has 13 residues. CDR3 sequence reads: CASTGTGGWGYTF. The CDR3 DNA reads TGTGCCAGCACCGGGACAGGGGGCTGGGGCTACACCTTC.

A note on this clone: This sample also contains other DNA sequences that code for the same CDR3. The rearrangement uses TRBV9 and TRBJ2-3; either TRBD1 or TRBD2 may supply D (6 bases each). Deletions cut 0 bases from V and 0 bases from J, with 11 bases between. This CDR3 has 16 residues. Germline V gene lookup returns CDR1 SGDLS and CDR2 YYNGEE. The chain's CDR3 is CASSVGLGGSTDTQYF. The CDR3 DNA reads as TGTGCCAGCAGCGTAGGTCTGGGGGGCAGCACAGATACGCAGTATTTT.

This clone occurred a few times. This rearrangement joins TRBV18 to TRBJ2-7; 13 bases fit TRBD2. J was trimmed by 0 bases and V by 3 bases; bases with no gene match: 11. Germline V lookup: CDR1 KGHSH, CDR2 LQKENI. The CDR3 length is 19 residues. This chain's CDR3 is CASSPPGLAGTYYSYEQYF. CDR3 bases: TGTGCCAGCTCACCTCCGGGACTAGCGGGAACATACTACTCCTACGAGCAGTACTTC. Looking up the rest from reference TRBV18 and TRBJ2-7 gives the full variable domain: NAGVMQNPRHLVRRRGQEARLRCSPMKGHSHVYWYRQLPEEGLKFMVYLQKENIIDESGMPKERFSAEFPKEGPSILRIQQVVRGDSAAYFCASSPPGLAGTYYSYEQYFGPGTRLTVT.

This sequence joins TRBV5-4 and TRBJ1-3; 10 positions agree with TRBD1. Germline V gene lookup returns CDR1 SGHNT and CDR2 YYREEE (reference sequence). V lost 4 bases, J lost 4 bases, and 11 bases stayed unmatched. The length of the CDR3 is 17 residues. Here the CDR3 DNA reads TGTGCCAGCAGCCGAAGGACAGGGGGAGCGACCGGAAACACCATATATTTT. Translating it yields CASSRRTGGATGNTIYF.

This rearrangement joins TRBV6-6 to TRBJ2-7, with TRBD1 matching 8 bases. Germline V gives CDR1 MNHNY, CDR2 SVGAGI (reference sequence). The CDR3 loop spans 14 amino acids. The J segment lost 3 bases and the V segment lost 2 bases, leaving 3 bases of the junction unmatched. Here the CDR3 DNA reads TGTGCCAGCAGTTACACGGGACAGGTCTACGAGCAGTACTTC. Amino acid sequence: CASSYTGQVYEQYF.

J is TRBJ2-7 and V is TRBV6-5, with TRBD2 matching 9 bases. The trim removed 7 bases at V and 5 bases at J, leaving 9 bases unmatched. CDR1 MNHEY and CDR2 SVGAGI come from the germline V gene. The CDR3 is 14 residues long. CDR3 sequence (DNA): TGTGCCAGCACTAGTCGCGGGAGGGTAAACGAGCAGTACTTC. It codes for CASTSRGRVNEQYF.

CDR3: CASSQDLGGSYNEQFF. Here the CDR3 DNA reads TGCGCCAGCAGCCAAGATCTAGGGGGCAGCTACAATGAGCAGTTCTTC. The chain couples TRBV4-1 to TRBJ2-1, with 7 positions matching TRBD1. The length of the CDR3 is 16 residues. Germline lookup yields CDR1 MGHRA and CDR2 YSYEKL. After removal of 0 bases from V and 3 bases from J, the junction contained 5 bases not matched to a gene.

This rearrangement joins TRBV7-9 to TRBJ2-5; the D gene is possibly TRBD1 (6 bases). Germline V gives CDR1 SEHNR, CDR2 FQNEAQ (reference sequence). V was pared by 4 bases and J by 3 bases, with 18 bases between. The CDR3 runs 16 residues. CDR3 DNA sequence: TGTGCCAGCAGCTCCCGCCTGGGGGCAGCCGAAGAGACCCAGTACTTC. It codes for CASSSRLGAAEETQYF.

CDR3 region: CASSFPGQGTEAFF. The CDR3 nucleotides are TGTGCCAGCAGCTTTCCCGGACAGGGGACTGAAGCTTTCTTT. This rearrangement joins TRBV11-1 to TRBJ1-1, with TRBD1 matching over 9 bases. The trim removed 3 bases at V and 5 bases at J, leaving 4 bases unmatched. Germline assignment: CDR1 SGHAT and CDR2 FQDESV (reference sequence). The CDR3 is 14 residues long.

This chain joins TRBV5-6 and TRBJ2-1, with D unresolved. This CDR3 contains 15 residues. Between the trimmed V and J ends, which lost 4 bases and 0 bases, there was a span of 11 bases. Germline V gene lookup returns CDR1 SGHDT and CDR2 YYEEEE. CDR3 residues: CASSPGLSSYNEQFF. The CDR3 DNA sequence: TGTGCCAGCAGCCCTGGCTTGAGCTCCTACAATGAGCAGTTCTTC.

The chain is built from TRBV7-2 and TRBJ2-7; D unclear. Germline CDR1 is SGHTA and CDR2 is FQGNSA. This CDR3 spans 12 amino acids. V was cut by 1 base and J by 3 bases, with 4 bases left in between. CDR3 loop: CASSLEVYEQYF. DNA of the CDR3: TGTGCCAGCAGCTTAGAAGTCTACGAGCAGTACTTC.

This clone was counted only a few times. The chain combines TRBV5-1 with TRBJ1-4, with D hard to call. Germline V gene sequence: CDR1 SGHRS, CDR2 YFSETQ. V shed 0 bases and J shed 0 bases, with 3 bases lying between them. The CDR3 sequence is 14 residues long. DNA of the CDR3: TGCGCCAGCAGCTTGGAAGCAACTAATGAAAAACTGTTTTTT. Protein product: CASSLEATNEKLFF. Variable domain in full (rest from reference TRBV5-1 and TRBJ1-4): KAGVTQTPRYLIKTRGQQVTLSCSPISGHRSVSWYQQTPGQGLQFLFEYFSETQRNKGNFPGRFSGRQFSNSRSEMNVSTLELGDSALYLCASSLEATNEKLFFGSGTQLSVL.

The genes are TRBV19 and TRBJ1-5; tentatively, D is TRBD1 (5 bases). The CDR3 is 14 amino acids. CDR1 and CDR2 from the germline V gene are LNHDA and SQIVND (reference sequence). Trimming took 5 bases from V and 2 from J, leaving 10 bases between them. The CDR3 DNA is TGTGCCAGTAGTTGGGTGGGGGGCAATCAGCCCCAGCATTTT. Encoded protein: CASSWVGGNQPQHF.

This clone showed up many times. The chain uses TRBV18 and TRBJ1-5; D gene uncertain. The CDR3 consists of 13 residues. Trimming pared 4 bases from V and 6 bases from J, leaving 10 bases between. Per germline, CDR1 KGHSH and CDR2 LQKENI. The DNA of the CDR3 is TGTGCCAGCTCACTTAGGGAGATTCAGCCCCAGCATTTT. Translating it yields CASSLREIQPQHF.

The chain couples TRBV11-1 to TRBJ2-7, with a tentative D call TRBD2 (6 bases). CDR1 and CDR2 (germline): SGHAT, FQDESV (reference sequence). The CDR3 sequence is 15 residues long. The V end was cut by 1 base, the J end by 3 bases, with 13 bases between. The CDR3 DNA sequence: TGTGCCAGCAGCTTAGGGCGGGACGGACACTACGAGCAGTACTTC. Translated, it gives CASSLGRDGHYEQYF.

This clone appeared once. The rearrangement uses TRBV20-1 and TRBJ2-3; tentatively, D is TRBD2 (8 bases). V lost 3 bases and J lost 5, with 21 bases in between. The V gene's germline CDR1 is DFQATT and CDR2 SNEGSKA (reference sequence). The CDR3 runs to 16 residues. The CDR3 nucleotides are TGCAGTGCTAGTTTGGCGGGAGGCCAGGGGGGAGATACGCAGTATTTT. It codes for CSASLAGGQGGDTQYF.

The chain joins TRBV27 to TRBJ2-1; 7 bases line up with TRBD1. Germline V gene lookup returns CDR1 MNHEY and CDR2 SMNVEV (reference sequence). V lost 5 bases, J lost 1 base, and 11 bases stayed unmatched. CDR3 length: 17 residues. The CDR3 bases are TGTGCCAGCAGTCCACCGGACAGGACATTATCCTACAATGAGCAGTTCTTC. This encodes CASSPPDRTLSYNEQFF.

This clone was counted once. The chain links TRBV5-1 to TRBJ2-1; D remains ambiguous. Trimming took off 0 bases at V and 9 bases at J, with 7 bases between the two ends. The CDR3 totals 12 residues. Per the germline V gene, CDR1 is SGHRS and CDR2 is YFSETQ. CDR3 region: CASSLEGFEQFF. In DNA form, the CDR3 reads TGCGCCAGCAGCTTGGAGGGTTTTGAGCAGTTCTTC.

Here the CDR3 reads CASSGAGDAGNTIYF. In DNA form, the CDR3 reads TGTGCCAGCAGCGGGGCAGGGGATGCTGGAAACACCATATATTTT. The chain uses TRBV9 and TRBJ1-3; D might be TRBD1 (6 bases). The V gene lost 3 bases and the J gene lost 2 bases, with 12 bases spanning the gap. The CDR3 has 15 amino acids. The germline gives CDR1 SGDLS, CDR2 YYNGEE.

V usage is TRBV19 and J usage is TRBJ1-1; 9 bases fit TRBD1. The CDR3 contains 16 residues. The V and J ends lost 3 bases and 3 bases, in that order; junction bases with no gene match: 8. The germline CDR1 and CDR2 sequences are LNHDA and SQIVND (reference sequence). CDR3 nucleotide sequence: TGTGCCAGTAGTATTCCCAACAGGGGGCTACACACTGAAGCTTTCTTT. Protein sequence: CASSIPNRGLHTEAFF.

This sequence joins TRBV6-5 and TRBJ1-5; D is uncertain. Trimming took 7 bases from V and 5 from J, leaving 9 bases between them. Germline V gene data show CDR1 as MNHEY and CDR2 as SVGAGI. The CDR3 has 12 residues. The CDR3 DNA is TGTGCCAGCATATCGGGGTATCAGCCCCAGCATTTT. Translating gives CASISGYQPQHF.

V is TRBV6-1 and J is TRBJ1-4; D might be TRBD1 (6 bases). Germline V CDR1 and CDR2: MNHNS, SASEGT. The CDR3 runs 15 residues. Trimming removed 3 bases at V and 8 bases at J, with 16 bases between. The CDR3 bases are TGTGCCAGCAGTGACAACAGGGTTATGGGGGAAAAACTGTTTTTT. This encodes CASSDNRVMGEKLFF.

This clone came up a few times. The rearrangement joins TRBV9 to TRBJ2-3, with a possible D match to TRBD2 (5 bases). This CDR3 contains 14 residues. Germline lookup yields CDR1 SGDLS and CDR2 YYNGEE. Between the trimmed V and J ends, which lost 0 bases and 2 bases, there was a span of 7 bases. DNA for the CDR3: TGTGCCAGCAGCGTAGGACTATTCACAGATACGCAGTATTTT. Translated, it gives CASSVGLFTDTQYF.

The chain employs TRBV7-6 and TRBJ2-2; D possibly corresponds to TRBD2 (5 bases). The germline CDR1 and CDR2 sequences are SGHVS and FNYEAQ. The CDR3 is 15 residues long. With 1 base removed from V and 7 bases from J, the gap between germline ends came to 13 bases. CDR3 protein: CASSLGLPDGGELFF. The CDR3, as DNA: TGTGCCAGCAGCTTAGGACTACCCGACGGCGGGGAGCTGTTTTTT.

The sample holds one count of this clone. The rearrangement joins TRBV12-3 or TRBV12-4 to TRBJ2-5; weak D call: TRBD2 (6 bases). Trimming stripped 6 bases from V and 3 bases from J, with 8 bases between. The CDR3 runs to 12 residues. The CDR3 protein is CASRWGEETQYF. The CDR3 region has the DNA TGTGCCAGCAGGTGGGGGGAAGAGACCCAGTACTTC.

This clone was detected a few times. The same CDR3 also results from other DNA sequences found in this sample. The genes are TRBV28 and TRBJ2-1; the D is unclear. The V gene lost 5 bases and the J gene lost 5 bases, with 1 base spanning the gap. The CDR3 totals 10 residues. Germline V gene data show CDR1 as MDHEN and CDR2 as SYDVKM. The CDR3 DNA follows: TGTGCCAGCAGTAACAATGAGCAGTTCTTC. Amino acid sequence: CASSNNEQFF.